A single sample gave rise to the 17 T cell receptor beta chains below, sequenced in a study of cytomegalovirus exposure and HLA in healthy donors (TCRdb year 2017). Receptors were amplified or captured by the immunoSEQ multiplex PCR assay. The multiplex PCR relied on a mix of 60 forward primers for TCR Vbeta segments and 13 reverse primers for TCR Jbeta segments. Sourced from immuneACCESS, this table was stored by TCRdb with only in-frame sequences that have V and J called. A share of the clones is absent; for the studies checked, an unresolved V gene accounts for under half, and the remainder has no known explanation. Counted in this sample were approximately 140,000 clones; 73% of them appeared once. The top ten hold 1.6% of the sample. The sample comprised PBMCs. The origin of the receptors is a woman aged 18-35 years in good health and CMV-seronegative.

The DNA of the CDR3 is TGTGCCAGCAGTCCCCGCCCCAGGGGGAACACTGAAGCTTTCTTT. This sequence encodes CASSPRPRGNTEAFF. The chain joins TRBV27 to TRBJ1-1; the D gene is possibly TRBD1 (6 bases). CDR1 is MNHEY and CDR2 is SMNVEV in the germline V gene (reference sequence). V was pared by 5 bases and J by 1 base, with 14 bases between. This CDR3 has 15 residues.

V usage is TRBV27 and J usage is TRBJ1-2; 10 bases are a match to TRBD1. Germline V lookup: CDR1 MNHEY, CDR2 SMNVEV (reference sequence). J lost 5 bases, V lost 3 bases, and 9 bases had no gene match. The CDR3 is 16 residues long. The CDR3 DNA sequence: TGTGCCAGCAGTTTCAATCCCGGGACAGGGGTTTATGGCTACACCTTC. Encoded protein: CASSFNPGTGVYGYTF.

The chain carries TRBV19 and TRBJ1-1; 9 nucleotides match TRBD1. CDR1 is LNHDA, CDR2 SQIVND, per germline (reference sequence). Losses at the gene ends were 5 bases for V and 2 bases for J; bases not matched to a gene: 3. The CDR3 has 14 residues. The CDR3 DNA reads TGTGCCAGTAGTCAGGACAGGGGAAACACTGAAGCTTTCTTT. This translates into CASSQDRGNTEAFF.

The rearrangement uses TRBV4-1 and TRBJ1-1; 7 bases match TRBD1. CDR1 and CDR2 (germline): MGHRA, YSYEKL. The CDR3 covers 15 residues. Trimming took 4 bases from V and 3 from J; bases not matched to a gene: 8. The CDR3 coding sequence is TGCGCCAGCAGCCGAACGACAGGGCAATACACTGAAGCTTTCTTT. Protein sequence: CASSRTTGQYTEAFF.

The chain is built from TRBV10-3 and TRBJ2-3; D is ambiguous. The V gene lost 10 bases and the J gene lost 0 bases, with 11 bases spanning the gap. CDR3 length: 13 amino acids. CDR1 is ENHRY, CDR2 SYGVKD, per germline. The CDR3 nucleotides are TGTGCCACTGGGCCGGAAAGCACAGATACGCAGTATTTT. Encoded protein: CATGPESTDTQYF.

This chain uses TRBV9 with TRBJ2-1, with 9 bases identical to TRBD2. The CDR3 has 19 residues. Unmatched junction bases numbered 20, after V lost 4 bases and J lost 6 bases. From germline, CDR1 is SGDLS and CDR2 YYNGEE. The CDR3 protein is CASSLTLVAGALGSNEQFF. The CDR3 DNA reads TGTGCCAGCAGCTTAACTTTGGTAGCGGGGGCCCTGGGCTCCAATGAGCAGTTCTTC. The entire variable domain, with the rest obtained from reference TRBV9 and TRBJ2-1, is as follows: DSGVTQTPKHLITATGQRVTLRCSPRSGDLSVYWYQQSLDQGLQFLIQYYNGEERAKGNILERFSAQQFPDLHSELNLSSLELGDSALYFCASSLTLVAGALGSNEQFFGPGTRLTVL.

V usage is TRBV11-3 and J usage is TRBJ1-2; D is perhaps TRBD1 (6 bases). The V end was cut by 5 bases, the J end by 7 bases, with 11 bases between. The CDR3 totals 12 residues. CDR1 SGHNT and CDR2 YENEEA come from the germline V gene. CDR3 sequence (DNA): TGTGCCAGCAGCATAAACAGGGCTGGCTACACCTTC. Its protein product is CASSINRAGYTF.

CDR3 protein: CASSPAGGGETQYF. The CDR3 DNA sequence: TGTGCCAGCAGCCCTGCCGGGGGGGGAGAGACCCAGTACTTC. The chain combines TRBV7-9 with TRBJ2-5; 8 bases fit TRBD2. CDR3 size: 14 residues. V was clipped by 5 bases and J by 4 bases; unmatched bases: 6. In germline, CDR1 is SEHNR, CDR2 FQNEAQ (reference sequence).

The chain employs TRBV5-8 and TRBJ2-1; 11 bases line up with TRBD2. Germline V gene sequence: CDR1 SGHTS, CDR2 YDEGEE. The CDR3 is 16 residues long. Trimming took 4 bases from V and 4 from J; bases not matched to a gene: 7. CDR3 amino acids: CASSVLAGGPYNEQFF. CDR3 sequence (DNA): TGTGCCAGCAGCGTCCTAGCGGGGGGACCTTACAATGAGCAGTTCTTC.

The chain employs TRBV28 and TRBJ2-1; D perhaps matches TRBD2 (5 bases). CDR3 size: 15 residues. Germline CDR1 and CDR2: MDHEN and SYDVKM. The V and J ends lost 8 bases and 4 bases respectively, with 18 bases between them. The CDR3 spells CASLNRDRGYNEQFF. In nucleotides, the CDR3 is TGTGCCAGCCTAAACCGGGATCGAGGGTACAATGAGCAGTTCTTC.

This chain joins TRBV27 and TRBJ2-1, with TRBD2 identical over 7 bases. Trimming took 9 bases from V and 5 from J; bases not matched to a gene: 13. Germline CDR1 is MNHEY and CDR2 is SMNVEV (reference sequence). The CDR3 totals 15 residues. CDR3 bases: TGTGCCAGTAAAGGGCTAGCGGTGGGGGACAATGAGCAGTTCTTC. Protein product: CASKGLAVGDNEQFF.

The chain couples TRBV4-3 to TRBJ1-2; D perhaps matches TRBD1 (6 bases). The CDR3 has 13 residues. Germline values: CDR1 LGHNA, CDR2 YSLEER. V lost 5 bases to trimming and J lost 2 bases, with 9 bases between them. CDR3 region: CASSGDINYGYTF. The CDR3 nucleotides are TGCGCCAGCAGCGGGGACATAAACTATGGCTACACCTTC.

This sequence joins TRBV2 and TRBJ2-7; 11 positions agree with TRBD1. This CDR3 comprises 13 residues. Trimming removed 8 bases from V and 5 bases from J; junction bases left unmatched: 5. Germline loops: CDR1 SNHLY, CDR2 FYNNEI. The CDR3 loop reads CASRGQGANEQYF. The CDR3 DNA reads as TGTGCCAGCCGCGGACAGGGGGCTAACGAGCAGTACTTC.

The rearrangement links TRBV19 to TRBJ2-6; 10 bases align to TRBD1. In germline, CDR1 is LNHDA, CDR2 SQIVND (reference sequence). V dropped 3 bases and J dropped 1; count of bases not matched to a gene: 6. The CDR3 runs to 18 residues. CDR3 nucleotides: TGTGCCAGTAGTATGGGACAGGGGTATGGTTCTGGGGCCAACGTCCTGACTTTC. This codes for CASSMGQGYGSGANVLTF.

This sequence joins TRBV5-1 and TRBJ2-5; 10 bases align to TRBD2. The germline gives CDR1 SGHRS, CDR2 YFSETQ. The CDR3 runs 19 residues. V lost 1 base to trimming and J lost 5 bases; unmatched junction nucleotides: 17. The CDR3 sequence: CASSLSPSGGLTKAETQYF. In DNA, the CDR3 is TGCGCCAGCAGCTTGAGTCCTAGCGGGGGCCTCACAAAGGCGGAGACCCAGTACTTC.

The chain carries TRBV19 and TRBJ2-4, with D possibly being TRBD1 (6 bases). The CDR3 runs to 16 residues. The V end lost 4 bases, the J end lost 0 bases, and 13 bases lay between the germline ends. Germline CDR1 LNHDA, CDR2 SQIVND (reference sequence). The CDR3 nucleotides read TGTGCCAGTAGTAGACCACAGGGAACAGCCAAAAACATTCAGTACTTC. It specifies CASSRPQGTAKNIQYF.

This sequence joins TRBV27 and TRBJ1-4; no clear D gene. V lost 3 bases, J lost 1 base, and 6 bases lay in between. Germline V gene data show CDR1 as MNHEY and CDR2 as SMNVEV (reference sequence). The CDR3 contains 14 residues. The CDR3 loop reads CASSFLLTNEKLFF. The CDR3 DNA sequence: TGTGCCAGCAGTTTCCTCTTAACTAATGAAAAACTGTTTTTT.